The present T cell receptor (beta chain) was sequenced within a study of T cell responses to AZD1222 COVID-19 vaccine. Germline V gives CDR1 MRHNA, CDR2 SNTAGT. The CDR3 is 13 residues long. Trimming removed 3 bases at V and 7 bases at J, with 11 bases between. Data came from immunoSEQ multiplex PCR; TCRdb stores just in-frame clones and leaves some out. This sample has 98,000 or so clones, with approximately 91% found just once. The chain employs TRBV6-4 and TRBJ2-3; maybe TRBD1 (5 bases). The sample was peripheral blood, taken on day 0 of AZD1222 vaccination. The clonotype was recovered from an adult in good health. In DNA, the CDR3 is TGTGCCAGCAGTGAAGGGGCGACCTATACGCAGTATTTT. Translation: CASSEGATYTQYF.